The clone carrying this T cell receptor (beta chain) was picked up one time. This sample is drawn from a study of blood T cell repertoires in COVID-19. Seattle researchers signed up patients amid active infection and tracked them longitudinally. Source study methods: Nucleated cell number was recorded as an estimate derived from reference gene primer amplification. Repertoires were generated with immunoSEQ multiplex PCR, while TCRdb's copy carries only in-frame clones and drops some. The DNA was the basis for D and trimming; V, J and clone size are from that table. The table includes about 270,000 clones, approximately 84% detected once. Trimming cost V 7 bases and J 7 bases, with 14 bases left between them. The CDR3 totals 13 residues.

V and J are TRBV12-3 or TRBV12-4 and TRBJ1-5; no reliable D call. Specimen: peripheral blood. This TCR came from a human donor with COVID-19, enrolled during active disease. The donor label of this sample is uncertain. DNA for the CDR3: TGTGCCAGCATGGAGTCCCTACAACAGCCCCAGCATTTT. Protein product: CASMESLQQPQHF.